This entry lists 3 T cell receptor beta chains sequenced from one sample in a study of T cells in Graves' hyperthyroidism and ophthalmopathy. RNA transcripts yielded amplified TCR beta CDR3 regions. The HTBI primer set served for first-round RT-PCR of the TCR CDR3. TCRdb recomputed calls from the multiplex PCR reads with MiXCR, one row per CDR3 protein. The sample holds roughly 740,000 distinct CDR3 sequences; 16% are singletons and the top ten take 8.4%. Sequenced: blood. These receptor sequences come from a man younger than 30 with Graves' hyperthyroidism.

As DNA, the CDR3 is TGCAGCGTTGATGCTAGCGGAACCTACGAGCAGTACTTC. Residues: CSVDASGTYEQYF. V is TRBV29-1 and J is TRBJ2-7; 7 positions match TRBD2. With V trimmed by 3 bases and J by 2 bases, 4 bases remained unmatched. Germline V lookup: CDR1 SQVTM, CDR2 ANQGSEA. The CDR3 runs to 13 residues.

This clonotype was counted ten times or more. This chain links TRBV30 with TRBJ2-5; D remains ambiguous. The V end lost 0 bases, the J end lost 2 bases, and 13 bases lay between the germline ends. Germline CDR1 is GTSNPN and CDR2 is SVGIG (reference sequence). This CDR3 has 15 amino acids. The CDR3 DNA reads TGTGCCTGGAGTGTTGGCCATAGGTCGCAAGAGACCCAGTACTTC. This gives the protein CAWSVGHRSQETQYF.

The chain has TRBV29-1 and TRBJ1-5; D possibly corresponds to TRBD1 (5 bases). V was cut by 5 bases and J by 2 bases, with 10 bases left in between. The germline CDR1 and CDR2 sequences are SQVTM and ANQGSEA. The CDR3 totals 13 residues. In DNA, the CDR3 is TGCAGCGTTCCAGGGTCAGGCAATCAGCCCCAGCATTTT. As protein: CSVPGSGNQPQHF. Drawing the rest from reference TRBV29-1 and TRBJ1-5, the complete variable domain is SAVISQKPSRDICQRGTSLTIQCQVDSQVTMMFWYRQQPGQSLTLIATANQGSEATYESGFVIDKFPISRPNLTFSTLTVSNMSPEDSSIYLCSVPGSGNQPQHFGDGTRLSIL.